The clone carrying this T cell receptor beta chain came up many times. TCRdb called the RT-PCR reads again in MiXCR, with one record for every CDR3 protein. The sample lists tens of thousands of distinct CDR3 sequences, 4.5% to 5% occurring once. V shed 0 bases and J shed 9 bases, with 6 bases lying between them. Per germline, CDR1 MNHEY and CDR2 SMNVEV (reference sequence). The CDR3 sequence is 13 residues long. The sample is drawn from a study of patients and donors after allogeneic stem cell transplantation. Sequenced sample: blood, either unsorted or a sorted T cell fraction (not recorded which). This TCR came from a human donor who was either an allogeneic HSCT recipient or a stem cell or donor lymphocyte infusion donor (not recorded which). It is not recorded whose cells these are; they may come from a transplant donor. This chain links TRBV27 with TRBJ1-6; D not resolved. DNA of the CDR3: TGTGCCAGCAGTTTATCTGCGAGTTCACCCCTCCACTTT. It codes for CASSLSASSPLHF.